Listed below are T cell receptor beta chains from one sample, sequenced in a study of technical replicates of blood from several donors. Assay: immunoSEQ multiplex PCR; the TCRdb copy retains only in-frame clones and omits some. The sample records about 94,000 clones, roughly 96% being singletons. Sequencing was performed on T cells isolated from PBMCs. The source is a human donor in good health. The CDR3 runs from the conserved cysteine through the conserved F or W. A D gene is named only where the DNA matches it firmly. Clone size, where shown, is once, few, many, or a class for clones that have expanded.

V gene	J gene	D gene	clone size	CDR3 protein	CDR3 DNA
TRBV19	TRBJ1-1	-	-	CASSLVQGMNTEAFF	TGTGCCAGTAGTTTGGTGCAGGGAATGAACACTGAAGCTTTCTTT
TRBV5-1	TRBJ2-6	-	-	CASSFEDNSGANVLTF	TGCGCCAGCAGCTTCGAGGACAACTCTGGGGCCAACGTCCTGACTTTC
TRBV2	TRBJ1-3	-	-	CASSPGAGISSGNTIYF	TGTGCCAGCAGCCCCGGGGCGGGGATAAGCTCTGGAAACACCATATATTTT
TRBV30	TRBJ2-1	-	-	CAWSGLYNEQFF	TGTGCCTGGAGTGGACTTTACAATGAGCAGTTCTTC
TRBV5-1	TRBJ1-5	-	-	CASSLEGHQPQHF	TGCGCCAGCAGCTTGGAGGGACACCAGCCCCAGCATTTT
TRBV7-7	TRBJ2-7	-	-	CASSLGPGANYEQYF	TGTGCTAGCAGCTTAGGCCCAGGGGCCAACTACGAGCAGTACTTC
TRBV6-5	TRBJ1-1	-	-	CASSSKGRPGEAFF	TGTGCCAGCAGTTCAAAAGGGAGGCCTGGTGAAGCTTTCTTT
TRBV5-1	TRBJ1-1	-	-	CASSLERTEAFF	TGCGCCAGCAGCTTGGAGCGCACTGAAGCTTTCTTT
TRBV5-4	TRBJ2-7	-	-	CASSFPQKEFSYEQYF	TGTGCCAGCAGCTTCCCGCAAAAGGAGTTCTCCTACGAGCAGTACTTC
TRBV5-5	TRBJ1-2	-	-	CASSQTGPRYGYTF	TGTGCCAGCAGCCAGACAGGACCCCGCTATGGCTACACCTTC
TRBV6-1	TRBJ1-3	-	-	CASRKEGNSGNTIYF	TGTGCCAGCAGGAAGGAGGGGAACTCTGGAAACACCATATATTTT
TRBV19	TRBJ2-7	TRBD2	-	CASSMGGTTEQYF	TGTGCCAGTAGTATGGGGGGGACTACCGAGCAGTACTTC
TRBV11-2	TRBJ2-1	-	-	CASSPYRLEYEQFF	TGTGCCAGCAGCCCGTATCGCTTGGAGTATGAGCAGTTCTTC
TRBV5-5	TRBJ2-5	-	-	CASSSRLGETQYF	TGTGCCAGCAGCTCTCGCCTAGGAGAGACCCAGTACTTC
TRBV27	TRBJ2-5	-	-	CASSLSVLAAKETQYF	TGTGCCAGCAGTTTATCGGTGTTAGCGGCCAAAGAGACCCAGTACTTC
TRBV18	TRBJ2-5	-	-	CASSRGLTQETQYF	TGTGCCAGCTCACGGGGACTGACCCAAGAGACCCAGTACTTC
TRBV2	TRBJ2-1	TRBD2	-	CASSRLAGANEQFF	TGTGCCAGCAGCCGACTAGCGGGAGCAAATGAGCAGTTCTTC
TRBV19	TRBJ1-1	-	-	CASISSTEAFF	TGTGCCAGTATATCCAGCACTGAAGCTTTCTTT
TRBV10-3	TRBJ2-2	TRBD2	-	CAISETSGSTGELFF	TGTGCCATCAGTGAGACTAGCGGGAGCACCGGGGAGCTGTTTTTT
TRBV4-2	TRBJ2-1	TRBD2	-	CASSQDHTSGGAYNEQFF	TGTGCCAGCAGCCAAGATCATACTAGCGGGGGGGCTTACAATGAGCAGTTCTTC
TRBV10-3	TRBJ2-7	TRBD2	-	CATAGTSGNYEQYF	TGTGCCACGGCAGGGACTAGCGGGAACTACGAGCAGTACTTC
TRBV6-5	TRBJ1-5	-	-	CASRRTVLDQPQHF	TGTGCCAGCAGAAGGACAGTTCTCGATCAGCCCCAGCATTTT
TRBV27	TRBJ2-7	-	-	CASSLAGYEQYF	TGTGCCAGCAGTTTAGCCGGGTACGAGCAGTACTTC
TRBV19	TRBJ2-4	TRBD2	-	CASSTRLAGNRNIQYF	TGTGCCAGTAGTACCCGACTAGCGGGAAACAGAAACATTCAGTACTTC
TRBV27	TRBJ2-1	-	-	CASSGQSTRRASYNEQFF	TGTGCCAGCAGCGGCCAATCGACTCGGCGGGCTTCCTACAATGAGCAGTTCTTC
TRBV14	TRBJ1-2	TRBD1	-	CASSATQTGGYGYTF	TGTGCCAGCAGCGCAACCCAAACAGGGGGCTATGGCTACACCTTC
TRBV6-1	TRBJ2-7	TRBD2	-	CASSEVAGFLYEQYF	TGTGCCAGCAGTGAAGTAGCGGGCTTCCTCTACGAGCAGTACTTC
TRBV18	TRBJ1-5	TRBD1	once	CASSPEGASQPQHF	TGTGCCAGCTCACCGGAGGGGGCGAGTCAGCCCCAGCATTTT